Listed here are 28 T cell receptor beta chains from one sample, sequenced in a study of T cell responses to AZD1222 COVID-19 vaccine. Measured with immunoSEQ multiplex PCR; TCRdb has only the in-frame clones, and not every one. The repertoire holds over 65,000 clones, with about nine tenths as singletons. The sequencing here drew on peripheral blood, taken on day 0 of AZD1222 vaccination. The receptor set was obtained from an adult in good health.

This clone was seen a single time. The rearrangement joins TRBV11-3 to TRBJ1-1; D unclear. The CDR3 has 13 amino acids. Looked up from germline, CDR1 is SGHNT and CDR2 is YENEEA. Trimming left V 3 bases short and J 4 bases short, with 9 bases between. DNA for the CDR3: TGTGCCAGCAGCTTTAGAGGAACCACTGAAGCTTTCTTT. Its protein is CASSFRGTTEAFF.

CDR3 coding DNA: TGTGCCACCGGGACAGGCAATGAGCAGTTCTTC. Its translation: CATGTGNEQFF. The J gene is TRBJ2-1, the V gene TRBV6-5, with 8 bases fitting TRBD1. V was pared by 10 bases and J by 6 bases, with 2 bases of the junction left unmatched. CDR3 length: 11 residues. Germline values: CDR1 MNHEY, CDR2 SVGAGI.

The chain has TRBV11-3 and TRBJ2-7, with no clear D. Germline V lookup: CDR1 SGHNT, CDR2 YENEEA. The V gene lost 0 bases and the J gene lost 9 bases, with 9 bases spanning the gap. This CDR3 is 12 amino acids long. CDR3 in amino acids: CASSLDLLAQYF. CDR3 DNA sequence: TGTGCCAGCAGCTTAGATCTACTGGCGCAGTACTTC.

J is TRBJ2-7 and V is TRBV13; 7 bases are shared with TRBD1. This CDR3 spans 16 amino acids. Germline CDR1 PRHDT, CDR2 FYEKMQ (reference sequence). V was pared by 4 bases and J by 0 bases, with 9 bases of the junction left unmatched. DNA of the CDR3: TGTGCCAGCAGCTCACGTGGGACAGACAACTCCTACGAGCAGTACTTC. Its protein product is CASSSRGTDNSYEQYF.

The rearrangement uses TRBV28 and TRBJ2-7; tentative D call: TRBD1 (6 bases). V lost 3 bases and J 7 bases, leaving 16 bases between the germline ends. Germline CDR1 MDHEN, CDR2 SYDVKM. This CDR3 comprises 14 residues. CDR3 amino acids: CASSFIGGLREQYF. CDR3 DNA sequence: TGTGCCAGCAGTTTTATTGGGGGCTTGAGGGAGCAGTACTTC.

This chain uses TRBV9 with TRBJ2-3; 9 nucleotides align to TRBD2. Trimming at V came to 4 bases and at J to 4 bases, leaving 13 bases not matched to a gene. CDR1 SGDLS and CDR2 YYNGEE come from the germline V gene. CDR3 length: 17 residues. The CDR3 nucleotides read TGTGCCAGCAGCAATCGAAGGGGACTAGCTTTCGCAGATACGCAGTATTTT. It specifies CASSNRRGLAFADTQYF.

V usage is TRBV30 and J usage is TRBJ2-2; D unresolved. Germline loops: CDR1 GTSNPN, CDR2 SVGIG (reference sequence). Trimming cost V 0 bases and J 1 base, with 12 bases left between them. This CDR3 is built from 16 residues. The CDR3 protein is CAWSVIGHRNTGELFF. CDR3 bases: TGTGCCTGGAGTGTTATAGGTCACCGGAACACCGGGGAGCTGTTTTTT.

The sample holds one count of this clone. The same CDR3 can be traced to other DNA sequences in this sample. The rearrangement uses TRBV10-3 and TRBJ1-1, with unresolved D. CDR1 and CDR2 from the germline V gene are ENHRY and SYGVKD. The CDR3 totals 13 residues. V gave up 6 bases and J gave up 1 base, with 9 bases separating them. Here the CDR3 reads CAIRGGSNTEAFF. CDR3 nucleotide sequence: TGTGCCATCAGGGGTGGGTCGAACACTGAAGCTTTCTTT.

The chain recombines TRBV9 with TRBJ2-5; possibly TRBD1 for D (5 bases). Deletions cut 1 base from V and 5 bases from J, with 12 bases between. The CDR3 loop spans 14 amino acids. Germline CDR1 and CDR2: SGDLS and YYNGEE. CDR3 sequence (DNA): TGTGCCAGCAGCGTAAGTGGAAGGGGTGAGACCCAGTACTTC. It specifies CASSVSGRGETQYF.

The V and J genes are TRBV5-4 and TRBJ2-3, with D maybe TRBD1 (5 bases). The ends were cut back, 1 base at V and 2 bases at J, with 11 bases in the middle. The CDR3 sequence is 15 residues long. Per germline, CDR1 SGHNT and CDR2 YYREEE (reference sequence). CDR3: CASSLPQGFTDTQYF. The CDR3 coding sequence is TGTGCCAGCAGCTTGCCGCAGGGATTCACAGATACGCAGTATTTT. The complete variable domain, with remaining parts taken from reference TRBV5-4 and TRBJ2-3, reads ETGVTQSPTHLIKTRGQQVTLRCSSQSGHNTVSWYQQALGQGPQFIFQYYREEENGRGNFPPRFSGLQFPNYSSELNVNALELDDSALYLCASSLPQGFTDTQYFGPGTRLTVL.

The rearrangement uses TRBV14 and TRBJ2-7, with 8 bases identical to TRBD1. This CDR3 is 17 amino acids long. V lost 0 bases, J lost 5 bases, and 12 bases stayed unmatched. The germline V gene encodes CDR1 SGHDN and CDR2 FVKESK. CDR3 sequence reads: CASSQEFRDRTINEQYF. Here the CDR3 DNA reads TGTGCCAGCAGCCAAGAATTTCGGGACAGGACGATTAACGAGCAGTACTTC.

This clone was observed a single time. V is TRBV2 and J is TRBJ2-1, with TRBD1 identical over 7 bases. J lost 2 bases, V lost 6 bases, and 7 bases had no gene match. Germline CDR1 and CDR2: SNHLY and FYNNEI. There are 15 residues in the CDR3. DNA of the CDR3: TGTGCCAGCAGAAACAACCAGGGGGCCTACAATGAGCAGTTCTTC. It translates to CASRNNQGAYNEQFF.

This chain uses TRBV9 with TRBJ1-2, with D possibly being TRBD1 (5 bases). Germline V gives CDR1 SGDLS, CDR2 YYNGEE. Trimming left V 6 bases short and J 4 bases short, with 16 bases between. This CDR3 has 14 residues. For the CDR3, the DNA is TGTGCCAGCAACCCTCTCGGGGGTCTCTATGGCTACACCTTC. Translated: CASNPLGGLYGYTF.

The J gene is TRBJ1-1, the V gene TRBV29-1; a possible D gene is TRBD1 (5 bases). CDR3 size: 13 residues. Germline assignment: CDR1 SQVTM and CDR2 ANQGSEA. V lost 5 bases to trimming and J lost 2 bases, with 12 bases between them. CDR3 sequence: CSVPGTYNTEAFF. CDR3 DNA: TGCAGCGTTCCCGGGACCTACAACACTGAAGCTTTCTTT.

This chain connects TRBV5-4 to TRBJ2-7; D ambiguous. Germline V gene sequence: CDR1 SGHNT, CDR2 YYREEE (reference sequence). CDR3 size: 17 residues. The V gene lost 0 bases and the J gene lost 3 bases, with 19 bases spanning the gap. Written as DNA, the CDR3 is TGTGCCAGCAGCTTGGGGGCAGGAAGACTCCCTAGCTACGAGCAGTACTTC. It yields the protein CASSLGAGRLPSYEQYF.

The chain joins TRBV14 to TRBJ1-6; no reliable D call. Trimming removed 3 bases from V and 10 bases from J, with 10 bases in between. Germline lookup yields CDR1 SGHDN and CDR2 FVKESK. The CDR3 is made up of 13 amino acids. As DNA, the CDR3 is TGTGCCAGCAGCCACATCGAGGGATCACCCCTCCACTTT. It encodes CASSHIEGSPLHF.

This clone was detected a few times. This rearrangement joins TRBV18 to TRBJ2-1; 7 nucleotides agree with TRBD1. V gave up 1 base and J gave up 4 bases; unmatched junction bases: 4. Per germline, CDR1 KGHSH and CDR2 LQKENI. The CDR3 has 15 amino acids. This CDR3 reads CASSPLGTAYNEQFF. CDR3 DNA sequence: TGTGCCAGCTCACCACTCGGGACAGCTTACAATGAGCAGTTCTTC.

This sequence joins TRBV6-6 and TRBJ1-2, with 7 bases fitting TRBD1. The germline V gene has CDR1 MNHNY and CDR2 SVGAGI (reference sequence). The CDR3 has 13 amino acids. After removal of 10 bases from V and 7 bases from J, the junction contained 12 bases not matched to a gene. The CDR3 is CATRPREGAGYTF. The CDR3 DNA is TGTGCCACCCGTCCGCGGGAGGGGGCTGGCTACACCTTC.

V and J are TRBV19 and TRBJ1-1, with no clear D. Germline-derived CDR1 and CDR2 are LNHDA and SQIVND (reference sequence). The V end lost 3 bases, the J end lost 4 bases, and 9 bases lay between the germline ends. CDR3 size: 13 residues. The CDR3 sequence is CASSMKTGTEAFF. In nucleotides, the CDR3 is TGTGCCAGTAGTATGAAGACGGGCACTGAAGCTTTCTTT. The full variable domain, in which reference TRBV19 and TRBJ1-1 provide the parts outside the CDR3, is DGGITQSPKYLFRKEGQNVTLSCEQNLNHDAMYWYRQDPGQGLRLIYYSQIVNDFQKGDIAEGYSVSREKKESFPLTVTSAQKNPTAFYLCASSMKTGTEAFFGQGTRLTVV.

The chain has TRBV30 and TRBJ1-4; D is unresolved. CDR3 length equals 13 residues. Trimming shortened V by 4 bases and J by 4 bases, and 10 bases separated the two germline ends. Germline loops: CDR1 GTSNPN, CDR2 SVGIG (reference sequence). As DNA, the CDR3 is TGTGCCTGGACAGGACGGGTTAATGAAAAACTGTTTTTT. It codes for CAWTGRVNEKLFF.

The chain combines TRBV28 with TRBJ1-2; 7 bases agree with TRBD1. Looked up from germline, CDR1 is MDHEN and CDR2 is SYDVKM. After removal of 3 bases from V and 4 bases from J, the junction contained 2 bases not matched to a gene. The CDR3 contains 13 residues. CDR3 nucleotides: TGTGCCAGCAGTTTGGACAGGTCCTATGGCTACACCTTC. It encodes CASSLDRSYGYTF.

V gene TRBV6-1 combines with J gene TRBJ1-4; D ambiguous. V lost 1 base and J lost 1, with 7 bases in between. This CDR3 is 15 amino acids long. Germline V gene data show CDR1 as MNHNS and CDR2 as SASEGT. The CDR3 DNA sequence: TGTGCCAGCAGTGAAGTTGGCAGAACTAATGAAAAACTGTTTTTT. As protein: CASSEVGRTNEKLFF.

The chain joins TRBV10-3 to TRBJ1-6, with D maybe TRBD1 (5 bases). The ends were cut back, 6 bases at V and 5 bases at J, with 14 bases in the middle. The CDR3 runs 15 residues. Looked up from germline, CDR1 is ENHRY and CDR2 is SYGVKD. The CDR3 DNA follows: TGTGCCATCAGCTTCGACAGACCCGATAATTCACCCCTCCACTTT. Residues: CAISFDRPDNSPLHF.

The gene calls are TRBV5-1 and TRBJ1-2; D might be TRBD1 (5 bases). Germline loops: CDR1 SGHRS, CDR2 YFSETQ. Trimming removed 4 bases from V and 8 bases from J, with 12 bases in between. There are 12 residues in the CDR3. The CDR3 here is CASSDQGWGYTF. The CDR3 DNA follows: TGCGCCAGCAGCGACCAGGGTTGGGGCTACACCTTC.

The chain couples TRBV6-1 to TRBJ2-3; TRBD2 might be the D (5 bases). Between the trimmed V and J ends, which lost 2 bases and 4 bases, there was a span of 16 bases. This CDR3 is built from 16 residues. Germline CDR1 and CDR2: MNHNS and SASEGT. This CDR3 reads CASSELSPGLADTQYF. In DNA form, the CDR3 reads TGTGCCAGCAGTGAATTATCCCCGGGGTTAGCAGATACGCAGTATTTT.

The chain recombines TRBV2 with TRBJ1-4; 10 bases are shared with TRBD1. V dropped 3 bases and J dropped 7; count of bases not matched to a gene: 11. This CDR3 spans 17 amino acids. CDR1 is SNHLY and CDR2 is FYNNEI in the germline V gene. The CDR3 protein is CASSDPGQGIYGEKLFF. The CDR3 bases are TGTGCCAGCAGTGACCCGGGACAGGGGATTTACGGTGAAAAACTGTTTTTT.

The rearrangement joins TRBV6-4 to TRBJ2-1; TRBD1 is a possible D gene (5 bases). With 0 bases removed from V and 4 bases from J, the gap between germline ends came to 10 bases. Germline V gene data show CDR1 as MRHNA and CDR2 as SNTAGT. There are 15 residues in the CDR3. CDR3: CASSDSRQKYNEQFF. The CDR3, as DNA: TGTGCCAGCAGTGACTCTAGACAGAAATACAATGAGCAGTTCTTC.

V gene TRBV5-1 combines with J gene TRBJ1-1; a possible D gene is TRBD1 (6 bases). Germline V gene sequence: CDR1 SGHRS, CDR2 YFSETQ. The CDR3 loop spans 15 amino acids. V lost 0 bases to trimming and J lost 0 bases, with 9 bases between them. The CDR3 DNA reads TGCGCCAGCAGCTTGGGTAGGGGGGTGAACACTGAAGCTTTCTTT. The encoded protein is CASSLGRGVNTEAFF.